This TCR beta chain was recorded in a study of shared clonotypes between healthy human individuals. Overall study results and limits: Genetic and exposure-history diversity was limited by the small donor number. Clonotypes which were not shared had lower generation probabilities than clonotypes that all four donors shared. Expectations were that clonotype sharing among donors would be affected by sequencing depth.

V lost 5 bases to trimming and J lost 7 bases, with 11 bases between them. This CDR3 contains 12 residues. Germline CDR1 and CDR2: SEHNR and FQNEAQ (reference sequence). Remarks on this clone: Its antigen is not identified.

The sorted-subset replicate PCRs were given about 210 ng DNA, which is some 29,000 T cell genomes. Produced via immunoSEQ multiplex PCR; TCRdb's table is partial and in-frame only. Among some 2.1 million clones listed, 95% were seen once. Sequenced: naive CD4+ T cells sorted from blood. Subset denoted: CD45RA+ positively selected. This receptor was identified in a man younger than 35 in good health. The V and J genes are TRBV7-9 and TRBJ1-2; D unresolved. CDR3 nucleotide sequence: TGTGCCAGCAGCACCCAGCCATCTGGCTACACCTTC. Its protein product is CASSTQPSGYTF.